This TCR beta chain comes out of a study of T cells after yellow fever vaccination. The CDR3 is 14 amino acids. Trimming cost V 2 bases and J 4 bases, with 11 bases left between them. CDR1 KGHSH and CDR2 LQKENI come from the germline V gene. This clonotype was seen repeatedly, ten times or more. No antigen is known for it. General observations from the study: Highly abundant clonotypes carried over from the bulk population could end up in FACS-sorted repertoires as contaminants. Clones from primary vaccination mostly reappeared after the booster (about 97% CD4, approximately 86% CD8).

TCRdb fed the 5' RACE reads into MiXCR, producing one record per CDR3 protein. Of a few hundred thousand distinct CDR3 sequences in the sample, around 6.8% were seen once. V is TRBV18 and J is TRBJ2-5, with D perhaps assigned TRBD1 or TRBD2 (6 bases each). Source: PBMCs, taken roughly seven weeks after the first yellow fever vaccination. This clonotype originated in a man between 18 and 29 years old who received the YFV17D yellow fever vaccine. The CDR3 protein is CASSPSSGAETQYF. The CDR3 region has the DNA TGTGCCAGCTCACCATCGTCGGGGGCAGAGACCCAGTACTTC.